What follows are 2 T cell receptor beta chains derived from one specimen sequenced in a study of blood T cell repertoires in COVID-19. The assay was immunoSEQ multiplex PCR, and TCRdb's table has in-frame clones only and misses some. The data show about 130,000 clones, less than 90% seen once. Source material: peripheral blood. The receptor source for this set is a woman of 80 years or more with acute or convalescent COVID-19.

The V gene is TRBV28, the J gene TRBJ2-7; 7 bases match TRBD1. The germline CDR1 and CDR2 sequences are MDHEN and SYDVKM. Trimming took 5 bases from V and 1 from J; bases not matched to a gene: 11. This CDR3 contains 16 residues. CDR3 in DNA: TGTGCCAGCAGTGAAAGGGGGCGCCCCGGGTCCTACGAGCAGTACGTC. Translating gives CASSERGRPGSYEQYV.

This chain uses TRBV6-2 or TRBV6-3 with TRBJ2-7, with 7 bases lining up with TRBD2. Germline loops: CDR1 MNHEY, CDR2 SVGEGT. Trimming removed 5 bases from V and 7 bases from J; junction bases left unmatched: 8. The CDR3 consists of 13 residues. The DNA for the CDR3 is TGTGCCAGCAGTCAGCAACTAGCGTGGGAGCAGTACTTC. Amino acids: CASSQQLAWEQYF.